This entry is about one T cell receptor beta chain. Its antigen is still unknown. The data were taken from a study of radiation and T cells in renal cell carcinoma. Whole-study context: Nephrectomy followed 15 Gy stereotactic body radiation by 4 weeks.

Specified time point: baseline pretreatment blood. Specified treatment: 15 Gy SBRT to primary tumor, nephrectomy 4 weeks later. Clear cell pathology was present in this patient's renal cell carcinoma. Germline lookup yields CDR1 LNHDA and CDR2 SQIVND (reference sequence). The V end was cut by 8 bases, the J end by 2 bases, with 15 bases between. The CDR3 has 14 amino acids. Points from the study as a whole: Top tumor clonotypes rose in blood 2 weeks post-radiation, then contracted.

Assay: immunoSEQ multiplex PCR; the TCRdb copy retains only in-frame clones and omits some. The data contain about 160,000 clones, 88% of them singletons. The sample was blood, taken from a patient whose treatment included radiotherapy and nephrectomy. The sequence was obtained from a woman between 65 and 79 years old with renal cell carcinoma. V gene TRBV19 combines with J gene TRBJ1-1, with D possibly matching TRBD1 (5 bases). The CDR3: CASSSGTRNTEAFF. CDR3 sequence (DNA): TGTGCCAGTTCATCAGGGACCCGAAACACTGAAGCTTTCTTT.